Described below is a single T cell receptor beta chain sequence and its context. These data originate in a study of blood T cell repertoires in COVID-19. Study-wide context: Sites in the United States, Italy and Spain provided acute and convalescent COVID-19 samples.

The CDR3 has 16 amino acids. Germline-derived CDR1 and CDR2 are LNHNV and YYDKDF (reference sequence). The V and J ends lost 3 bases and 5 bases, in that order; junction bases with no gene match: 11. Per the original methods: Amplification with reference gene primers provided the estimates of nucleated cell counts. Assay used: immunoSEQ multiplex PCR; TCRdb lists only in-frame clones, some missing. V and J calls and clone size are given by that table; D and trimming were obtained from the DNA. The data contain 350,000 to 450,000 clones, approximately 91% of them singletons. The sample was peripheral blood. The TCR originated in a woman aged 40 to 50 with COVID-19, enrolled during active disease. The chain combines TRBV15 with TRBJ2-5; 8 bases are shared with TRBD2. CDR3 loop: CATSSLGRTSSETQYF. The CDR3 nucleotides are TGTGCCACCAGCAGTCTCGGGCGGACTAGCAGTGAGACCCAGTACTTC.